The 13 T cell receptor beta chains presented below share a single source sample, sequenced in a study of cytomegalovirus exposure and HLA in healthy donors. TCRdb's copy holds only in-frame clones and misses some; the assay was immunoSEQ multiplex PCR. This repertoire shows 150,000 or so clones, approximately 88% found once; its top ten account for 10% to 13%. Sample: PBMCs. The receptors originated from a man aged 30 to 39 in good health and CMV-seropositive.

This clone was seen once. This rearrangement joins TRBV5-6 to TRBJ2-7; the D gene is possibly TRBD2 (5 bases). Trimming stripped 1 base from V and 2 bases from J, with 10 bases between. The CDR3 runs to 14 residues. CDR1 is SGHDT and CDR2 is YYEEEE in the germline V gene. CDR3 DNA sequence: TGTGCCAGCAGCTTGCGGAGGTCCCCCTACGAGCAGTACTTC. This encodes CASSLRRSPYEQYF.

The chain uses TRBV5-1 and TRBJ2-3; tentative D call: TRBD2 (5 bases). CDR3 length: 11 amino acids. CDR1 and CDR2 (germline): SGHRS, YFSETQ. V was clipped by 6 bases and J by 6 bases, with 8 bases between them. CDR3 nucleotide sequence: TGCGCCAGCAAAAGGGAGGATACGCAGTATTTT. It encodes CASKREDTQYF. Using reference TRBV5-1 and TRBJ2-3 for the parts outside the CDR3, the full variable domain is KAGVTQTPRYLIKTRGQQVTLSCSPISGHRSVSWYQQTPGQGLQFLFEYFSETQRNKGNFPGRFSGRQFSNSRSEMNVSTLELGDSALYLCASKREDTQYFGPGTRLTVL.

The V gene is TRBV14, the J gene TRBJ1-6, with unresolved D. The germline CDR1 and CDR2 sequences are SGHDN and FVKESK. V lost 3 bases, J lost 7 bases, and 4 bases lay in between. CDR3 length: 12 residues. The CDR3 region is CASSHGNSPLHF. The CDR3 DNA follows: TGTGCCAGCAGCCACGGGAATTCACCCCTCCACTTT.

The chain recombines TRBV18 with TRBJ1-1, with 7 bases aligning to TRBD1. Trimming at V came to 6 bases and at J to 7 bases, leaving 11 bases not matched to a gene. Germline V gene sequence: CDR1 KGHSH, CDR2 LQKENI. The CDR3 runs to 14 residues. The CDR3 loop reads CASSGEGGGIEAFF. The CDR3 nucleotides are TGTGCCAGCTCGGGGGAAGGAGGGGGCATTGAAGCTTTCTTT.

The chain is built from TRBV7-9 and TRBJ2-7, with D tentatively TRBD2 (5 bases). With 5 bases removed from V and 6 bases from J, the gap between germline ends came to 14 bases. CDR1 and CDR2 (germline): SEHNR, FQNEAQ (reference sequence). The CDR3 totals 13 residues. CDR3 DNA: TGTGCCAGCAGCGTGATGGAGGCCACCGAGCAGTACTTC. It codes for CASSVMEATEQYF.

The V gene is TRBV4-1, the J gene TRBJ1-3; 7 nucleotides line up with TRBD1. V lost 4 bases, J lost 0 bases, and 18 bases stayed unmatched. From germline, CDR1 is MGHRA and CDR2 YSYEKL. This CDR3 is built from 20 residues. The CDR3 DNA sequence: TGCGCCAGCAGCCGGGAGCCAGGGGGTTTACCCAGGGGCTCTGGAAACACCATATATTTT. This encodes CASSREPGGLPRGSGNTIYF.

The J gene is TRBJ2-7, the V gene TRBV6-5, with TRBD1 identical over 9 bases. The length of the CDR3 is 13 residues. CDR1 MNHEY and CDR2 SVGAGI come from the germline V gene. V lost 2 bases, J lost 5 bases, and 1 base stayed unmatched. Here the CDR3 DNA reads TGTGCCAGCAGTTACCGGGACAGGGACGAGCAGTACTTC. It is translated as CASSYRDRDEQYF.

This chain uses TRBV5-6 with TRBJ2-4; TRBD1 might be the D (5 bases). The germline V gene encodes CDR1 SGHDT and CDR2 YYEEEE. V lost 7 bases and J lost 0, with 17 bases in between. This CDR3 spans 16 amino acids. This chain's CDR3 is CASRLHAGLAKNIQYF. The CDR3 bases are TGTGCCAGCCGCCTGCATGCAGGGCTAGCCAAAAACATTCAGTACTTC.

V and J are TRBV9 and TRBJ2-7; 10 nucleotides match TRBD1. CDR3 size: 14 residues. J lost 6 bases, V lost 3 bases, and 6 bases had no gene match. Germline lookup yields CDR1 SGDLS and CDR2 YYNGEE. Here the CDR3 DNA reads TGTGCCAGCAGCGGTGACAGGGGGCTGAGCGAGCAGTACTTC. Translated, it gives CASSGDRGLSEQYF.

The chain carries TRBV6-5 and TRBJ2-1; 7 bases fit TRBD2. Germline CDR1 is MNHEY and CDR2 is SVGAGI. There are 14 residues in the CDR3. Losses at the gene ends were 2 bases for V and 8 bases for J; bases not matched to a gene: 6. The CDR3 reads CASSYGLVGHEQFF. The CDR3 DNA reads TGTGCCAGCAGTTACGGACTAGTAGGGCATGAGCAGTTCTTC.

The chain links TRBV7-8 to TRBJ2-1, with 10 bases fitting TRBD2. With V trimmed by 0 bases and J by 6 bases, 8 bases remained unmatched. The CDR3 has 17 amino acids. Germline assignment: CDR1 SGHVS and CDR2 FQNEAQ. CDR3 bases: TGTGCCAGCAGCTTAGCGTCTAGCGGGGGCCACAGCAATGAGCAGTTCTTC. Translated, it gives CASSLASSGGHSNEQFF. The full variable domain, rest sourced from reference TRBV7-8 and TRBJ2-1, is GAGVSQSPRYKVAKRGQDVALRCDPISGHVSLFWYQQALGQGPEFLTYFQNEAQLDKSGLPSDRFFAERPEGSVSTLKIQRTQQEDSAVYLCASSLASSGGHSNEQFFGPGTRLTVL.

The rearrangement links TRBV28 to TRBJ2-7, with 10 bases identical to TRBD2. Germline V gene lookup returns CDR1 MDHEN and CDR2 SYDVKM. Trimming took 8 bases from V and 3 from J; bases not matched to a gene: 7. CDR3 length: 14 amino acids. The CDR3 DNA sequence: TGTGCCAGCTTCCCGGCTAGCGGGAGCTACGAGCAGTACTTC. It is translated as CASFPASGSYEQYF. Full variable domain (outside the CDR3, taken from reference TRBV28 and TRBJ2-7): DVKVTQSSRYLVKRTGEKVFLECVQDMDHENMFWYRQDPGLGLRLIYFSYDVKMKEKGDIPEGYSVSREKKERFSLILESASTNQTSMYLCASFPASGSYEQYFGPGTRLTVT.

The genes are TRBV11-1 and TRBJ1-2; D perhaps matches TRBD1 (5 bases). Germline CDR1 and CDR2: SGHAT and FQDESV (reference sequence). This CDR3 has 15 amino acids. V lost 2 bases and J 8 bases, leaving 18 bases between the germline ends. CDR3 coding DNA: TGTGCCAGCAGCTTATTCCGGGTGGGGCCTCAGGGCTACACCTTC. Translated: CASSLFRVGPQGYTF.